A single sample gave rise to the 17 T cell receptor beta chains below, sequenced in a study of cytomegalovirus exposure and HLA in healthy donors. PCR used 60 Vbeta primers and 13 Jbeta primers. Profiled with immunoSEQ multiplex PCR; TCRdb holds only in-frame clones, not every one. The sample has approximately 150,000 clones, over 80% seen once. Sequencing was performed on PBMCs. The receptors come from a man aged 45-65 years in good health and CMV-seropositive.

The V and J genes are TRBV23-1 and TRBJ2-3; 13 nucleotides align to TRBD2. TRBV23-1 is marked as an open reading frame, function uncertain. Trimming at V came to 2 bases and at J to 5 bases, leaving 7 bases not matched to a gene. The CDR3 loop spans 17 amino acids. The CDR3 is CASSQLLLAGGVDTQYF. Written as DNA, the CDR3 is TGCGCCAGCAGTCAACTCCTACTAGCGGGGGGGGTAGATACGCAGTATTTT.

The chain carries TRBV27 and TRBJ2-1, with TRBD2 as a possible D gene (7 bases). Germline V gene data show CDR1 as MNHEY and CDR2 as SMNVEV (reference sequence). This CDR3 is 15 amino acids long. V gave up 6 bases and J gave up 0 bases, with 12 bases separating them. The CDR3 is CASSPRGASYNEQFF. The CDR3 coding sequence is TGTGCCAGCAGCCCCCGGGGGGCCTCCTACAATGAGCAGTTCTTC.

This sequence joins TRBV9 and TRBJ1-1; D call uncertain. This CDR3 is built from 14 residues. Trimming left V 3 bases short and J 1 base short, with 10 bases between. Germline V gives CDR1 SGDLS, CDR2 YYNGEE. The CDR3 coding sequence is TGTGCCAGCAGCGGTTCAAACAGGAACACTGAAGCTTTCTTT. The encoded protein is CASSGSNRNTEAFF.

The chain is built from TRBV2 and TRBJ2-1, with D maybe TRBD1 (6 bases). Germline loops: CDR1 SNHLY, CDR2 FYNNEI. Deletions cut 6 bases from V and 8 bases from J, with 8 bases between. The CDR3 is 11 residues long. As DNA, the CDR3 is TGTGCCAGCAGCAGGGGAGATGAGCAGTTCTTC. This gives the protein CASSRGDEQFF.

As regards this clone: This same CDR3 is encoded by further DNA sequences in the sample. This chain uses TRBV6-5 with TRBJ1-1; D call uncertain. CDR1 is MNHEY, CDR2 SVGAGI, per germline. V was cut by 0 bases and J by 0 bases, with 8 bases left in between. CDR3 length equals 15 residues. The CDR3 nucleotides are TGTGCCAGCAGTTACTCCTTTACAGTGAACACTGAAGCTTTCTTT. This codes for CASSYSFTVNTEAFF.

The chain carries TRBV5-4 and TRBJ2-3; no clear D gene. The ends were cut back, 2 bases at V and 0 bases at J, with 4 bases in the middle. Germline V CDR1 and CDR2: SGHNT, YYREEE (reference sequence). The CDR3 length is 13 residues. CDR3 sequence (DNA): TGTGCCAGCAGCTTTTCTAGCACAGATACGCAGTATTTT. This translates into CASSFSSTDTQYF.

The chain combines TRBV6-4 with TRBJ1-2, with 7 bases identical to TRBD1. Germline loops: CDR1 MRHNA, CDR2 SNTAGT. Trimming took 3 bases from V and 6 from J; bases not matched to a gene: 7. The CDR3 runs to 14 residues. The CDR3: CASSEGQSLDGYTF. CDR3 DNA sequence: TGTGCCAGCAGTGAGGGACAGTCTTTGGATGGCTACACCTTC.

In its sample, this clone was seen once. Written as DNA, the CDR3 is TGTGCCAGCAGTGAAGCCGGGACAGGGTTGTTTGCAGATACGCAGTATTTT. Its translation is CASSEAGTGLFADTQYF. The chain has TRBV2 and TRBJ2-3, with 9 positions matching TRBD1. The CDR3 has 17 amino acids. Germline CDR1 SNHLY, CDR2 FYNNEI. With 0 bases clipped from V and 4 bases from J, the junction kept 8 bases outside the gene matches.

The gene calls are TRBV7-3 and TRBJ2-3, with 9 positions matching TRBD2. The V gene end was trimmed by 2 bases and the J gene end by 5 bases; junction bases not matched to a gene: 8. The germline V gene has CDR1 SGHTA and CDR2 FQGTGA. The CDR3 is 16 amino acids. The chain's CDR3 is CASSLGLAGSVDTQYF. CDR3 coding DNA: TGTGCCAGCAGCTTAGGGCTAGCGGGGTCGGTAGATACGCAGTATTTT.

This sequence joins TRBV15 and TRBJ2-1; D unresolved. CDR1 and CDR2 (germline): LNHNV, YYDKDF (reference sequence). Trimming took off 1 base at V and 6 bases at J, with 4 bases between the two ends. This CDR3 is 12 amino acids long. The CDR3 bases are TGTGCCACCAGCAGAGCCGGCAATGAGCAGTTCTTC. Protein: CATSRAGNEQFF.

The rearrangement joins TRBV29-1 to TRBJ1-3; D gene ambiguous. This CDR3 is built from 14 residues. Trimming shortened V by 4 bases and J by 0 bases, and 10 bases separated the two germline ends. In germline, CDR1 is SQVTM, CDR2 ANQGSEA. CDR3 nucleotide sequence: TGCAGCGTTGCTGGCGGTAACTCTGGAAACACCATATATTTT. This encodes CSVAGGNSGNTIYF.

This clone occurred a few times. The DNA for the CDR3 is TGTGCCAGCAGTGCCGGACTAGCGGACTACGAGCAGTACTTC. It is translated as CASSAGLADYEQYF. The chain has TRBV27 and TRBJ2-7; 10 nucleotides align to TRBD2. The CDR3 sequence is 14 residues long. J gave up 3 bases and V 5 bases, and 4 bases lay outside the gene matches. The V gene's germline CDR1 is MNHEY and CDR2 SMNVEV (reference sequence).

The rearrangement uses TRBV7-2 and TRBJ2-5, with 13 bases fitting TRBD2. Germline V gene data show CDR1 as SGHTA and CDR2 as FQGNSA. Trimming took 2 bases from V and 5 from J; bases not matched to a gene: 8. The CDR3 has 17 residues. The CDR3: CASSLRTSGRGVETQYF. The CDR3 region has the DNA TGTGCCAGCAGCTTAAGGACTAGCGGGAGAGGGGTGGAGACCCAGTACTTC.

V usage is TRBV5-6 and J usage is TRBJ2-3; a possible D gene is TRBD2 (6 bases). V was cut by 2 bases and J by 3 bases, with 7 bases left in between. Germline V gives CDR1 SGHDT, CDR2 YYEEEE. CDR3 length: 13 residues. CDR3 protein: CASSLGGTDTQYF. The CDR3 coding sequence is TGTGCCAGCAGCTTAGGAGGGACAGATACGCAGTATTTT.

The V call is TRBV7-6, the J call TRBJ1-5; possible D gene TRBD1, 5 bases. The ends were cut back, 5 bases at V and 7 bases at J, with 12 bases in the middle. The CDR3 length is 13 residues. Germline V gene sequence: CDR1 SGHVS, CDR2 FNYEAQ. CDR3 loop: CASSTRDGQPQHF. CDR3 in DNA: TGTGCCAGCAGCACGCGGGACGGACAGCCCCAGCATTTT.

The genes are TRBV5-4 and TRBJ2-5; D is uncertain. Trimming pared 0 bases from V and 4 bases from J, leaving 10 bases between. CDR1 is SGHNT and CDR2 is YYREEE in the germline V gene (reference sequence). The CDR3 has 14 residues. As DNA, the CDR3 is TGTGCCAGCAGCTTGGCCGTTAGCAGAGAGACCCAGTACTTC. Translation: CASSLAVSRETQYF.

The rearrangement uses TRBV7-3 and TRBJ2-3, with D tentatively TRBD1 (5 bases). Germline V gene sequence: CDR1 SGHTA, CDR2 FQGTGA. Trimming left V 5 bases short and J 5 bases short, with 17 bases between. The CDR3 spans 15 residues. Written as DNA, the CDR3 is TGTGCCAGCAGCCCGCAATTGGGGCGGCGAGATACGCAGTATTTT. Its protein product is CASSPQLGRRDTQYF.